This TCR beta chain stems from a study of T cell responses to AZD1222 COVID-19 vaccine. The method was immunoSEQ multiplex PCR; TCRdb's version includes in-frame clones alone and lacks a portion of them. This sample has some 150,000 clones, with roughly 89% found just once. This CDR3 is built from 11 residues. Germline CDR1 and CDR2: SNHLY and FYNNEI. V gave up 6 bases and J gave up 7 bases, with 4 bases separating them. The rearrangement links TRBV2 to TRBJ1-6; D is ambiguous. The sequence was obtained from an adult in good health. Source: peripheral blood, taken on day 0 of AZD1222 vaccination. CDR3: CASSGNSPLHF. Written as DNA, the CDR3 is TGTGCCAGCAGCGGAAATTCACCCCTCCACTTT.